Reported below is one T cell receptor beta chain. Whole blood, unfractionated, served as the material for total RNA extraction. Germline V gives CDR1 SGHRS, CDR2 YFSETQ. V was clipped by 0 bases and J by 3 bases; unmatched bases: 1. The CDR3 runs 14 residues. The sample is drawn from a study of human T cells and chemical hapten exposure. Within the library, unique molecular identifiers were attached to each individual cDNA molecule. TCRdb reanalysed the reads using MiXCR and keeps one entry per CDR3 protein. The sample gives more than 100,000 distinct CDR3 sequences, about 7.7% of which show up once; 1.1% to 1.5% is in the top ten.

The chain joins TRBV5-1 to TRBJ2-7; 9 nucleotides line up with TRBD2. This receptor was taken from a human donor in good health. Some clones in this sample may be carry-over from other donors' samples. The sample taken for sequencing was whole blood. CDR3 region: CASSLALAGYEQYF. CDR3 in DNA: TGCGCCAGCAGCTTGGCACTAGCGGGCTACGAGCAGTACTTC.